One T cell receptor beta chain is described in this entry. Its antigen is unknown. The sample has other DNA sequences that encode this CDR3 too. CDR3 size: 13 residues. Trimming cost V 6 bases and J 3 bases; bases outside gene matches: 7. CDR1 is SQVTM and CDR2 is ANQGSEA in the germline V gene. The data stem from a study of shared clonotypes between healthy human individuals. Positively selected for CCR7, the CD45RO-negative cells used as naive CD8 cells excluded terminally differentiated effector memory CD45RA+ cells. All donors were Caucasian adults living in Nashville, Tennessee. Sequenced by immunoSEQ multiplex PCR; TCRdb stores in-frame clones only, minus some. The sample shows 800,000 or so clones, about 96% of them seen only once. General observations from the study: Clonotypes that were shared across several donors made up around 5% of naive CD4 clonotypes.

The chain recombines TRBV29-1 with TRBJ2-7; the match to TRBD1 covers 8 bases. Sequencing used naive CD8+ T cells sorted from blood. The TCR originated in a young man in good health. In nucleotides, the CDR3 is TGCAGCGTCCTGACAGGGGCGAACTACGAGCAGTACTTC. Its protein product is CSVLTGANYEQYF.